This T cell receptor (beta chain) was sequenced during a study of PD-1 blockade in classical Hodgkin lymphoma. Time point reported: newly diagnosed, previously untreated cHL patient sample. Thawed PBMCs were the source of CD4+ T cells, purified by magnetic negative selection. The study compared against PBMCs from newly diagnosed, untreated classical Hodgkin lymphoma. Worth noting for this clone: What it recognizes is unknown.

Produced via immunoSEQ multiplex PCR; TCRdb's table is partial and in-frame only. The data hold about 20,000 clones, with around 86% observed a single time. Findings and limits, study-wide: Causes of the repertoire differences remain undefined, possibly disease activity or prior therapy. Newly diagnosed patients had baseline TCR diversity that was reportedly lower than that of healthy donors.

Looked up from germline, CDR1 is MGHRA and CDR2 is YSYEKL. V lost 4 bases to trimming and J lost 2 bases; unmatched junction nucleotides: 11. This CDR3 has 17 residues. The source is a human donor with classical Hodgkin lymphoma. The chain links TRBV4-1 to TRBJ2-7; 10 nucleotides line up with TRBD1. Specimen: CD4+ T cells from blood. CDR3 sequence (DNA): TGCGCCAGCAGCCCCACTAGTAGAGGGACAGGGGCCTACGAGCAGTACTTC. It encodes CASSPTSRGTGAYEQYF.